This entry concerns a single T cell receptor (beta chain). Antigen: not known. These data belong to a study of T-cell reconstitution after alpha-beta-depleted transplantation in children. Overall study findings and caveats: From surviving recipient T cells and thymic progenitors came the high day-60 TCRbeta diversity observed in some patients. Several hundred rapidly expanded clones from non-depleted graft cells reportedly supplied alpha-beta T cells about two months post-transplant. Most T-cell counts and diversity one year after the transplant came from T cells that were newly produced.

Preparation of the TCRbeta library used unique molecular identifiers. TCRdb itself ran the PCR reads through MiXCR, one entry per CDR3 protein. Of some 200,000 distinct CDR3 sequences listed, under 8.5% are singletons. This CDR3 contains 16 residues. The V segment lost 3 bases and the J segment 8 bases; nucleotides outside the gene matches: 11. Germline CDR1 DFQATT, CDR2 SNEGSKA (reference sequence). Sequences were derived from PBMCs, mostly from graft donor cells, sampled 360 days after TCRalphabeta/CD19-depleted stem cell transplant. This sequence was found in a male patient between 2 and 10 years old who had a stem cell transplant for acute myeloid leukemia, so the T cells may come from the graft donor. This chain links TRBV20-1 with TRBJ2-1, with 12 bases fitting TRBD2. CDR3 in DNA: TGCAGTGCTAGCCGCCTAGCGGGAGGGCCGCGCCATGAGCAGTTCTTC. Encoded protein: CSASRLAGGPRHEQFF.